These 16 T cell receptor beta chains were sequenced from one sample in a study of cytomegalovirus exposure and HLA in healthy donors. Primers: 60 Vbeta forward and 13 Jbeta reverse. Assay: immunoSEQ multiplex PCR; the TCRdb copy retains only in-frame clones and omits some. The data hold about 120,000 clones, with around 77% observed a single time. Specimen: PBMCs. These receptors were obtained from a woman aged 25 to 39 in good health and CMV-seropositive.

The chain recombines TRBV19 with TRBJ2-2; a possible D gene is TRBD2 (8 bases). Trimming took 4 bases from V and 7 from J, leaving 19 bases between them. CDR3 size: 16 residues. Germline V gives CDR1 LNHDA, CDR2 SQIVND (reference sequence). The CDR3 reads CASSTEGAGGLGELFF. As DNA, the CDR3 is TGTGCCAGTAGTACCGAGGGGGCGGGAGGCCTCGGGGAGCTGTTTTTT.

This chain uses TRBV7-9 with TRBJ1-4; no clear D. The CDR3 covers 12 residues. V was clipped by 1 base and J by 8 bases, with 5 bases between them. Germline V gene lookup returns CDR1 SEHNR and CDR2 FQNEAQ (reference sequence). The CDR3 sequence: CASSLGREKLFF. The CDR3 coding sequence is TGTGCCAGCAGCTTAGGGAGAGAAAAACTGTTTTTT.

This clone was seen a handful of times. V usage is TRBV29-1 and J usage is TRBJ1-1, with 7 bases fitting TRBD1. CDR3 size: 12 residues. Looked up from germline, CDR1 is SQVTM and CDR2 is ANQGSEA. The J segment lost 4 bases and the V segment lost 5 bases, leaving 4 bases of the junction unmatched. The CDR3 region has the DNA TGCAGCGTTAGCCCAGGGGGCACTGAAGCTTTCTTT. It encodes CSVSPGGTEAFF.

The rearrangement uses TRBV2 and TRBJ1-6, with D uncertain. With 4 bases removed from V and 0 bases from J, the gap between germline ends came to 4 bases. The CDR3 consists of 14 residues. Germline V gives CDR1 SNHLY, CDR2 FYNNEI. The CDR3 DNA sequence: TGTGCCAGCAGTGGAGGCTCCTATAATTCACCCCTCCACTTT. Residues: CASSGGSYNSPLHF.

This chain uses TRBV2 with TRBJ2-5; 7 bases are a match to TRBD2. Germline V gives CDR1 SNHLY, CDR2 FYNNEI. V shed 3 bases and J 3 bases; nucleotides not matched to a gene: 7. The CDR3 is made up of 15 amino acids. The CDR3 region has the DNA TGTGCCAGCAGTGACCCGACTAGCTATAAAGAGACCCAGTACTTC. Translation: CASSDPTSYKETQYF.

The table lists this clone with a count of one. This chain joins TRBV9 and TRBJ2-7; weak D call: TRBD2 (5 bases). The germline V gene encodes CDR1 SGDLS and CDR2 YYNGEE. The CDR3 contains 16 residues. Trimming pared 4 bases from V and 4 bases from J, leaving 21 bases between. In DNA form, the CDR3 reads TGTGCCAGCAGCCCACGGTTGGGAGTCACCGGTTACGAGCAGTACTTC. Translated, it gives CASSPRLGVTGYEQYF.

The CDR3 DNA sequence: TGTGCCAGCAGCCCCAGACTCGCAACTGAAGCTTTCTTT. Protein: CASSPRLATEAFF. The V and J genes are TRBV11-2 and TRBJ1-1; no clear D. The CDR3 runs to 13 residues. Trimming took off 5 bases at V and 5 bases at J, with 12 bases between the two ends. The germline V gene has CDR1 SGHAT and CDR2 FQNNGV.

The chain recombines TRBV9 with TRBJ1-1, with a possible D match to TRBD1 (5 bases). The CDR3 covers 14 residues. Germline V gives CDR1 SGDLS, CDR2 YYNGEE. V dropped 1 base and J dropped 4 bases, with 11 bases sitting between them. The CDR3 sequence: CASSVQGLATEAFF. As DNA, the CDR3 is TGTGCCAGCAGCGTACAGGGCCTCGCCACTGAAGCTTTCTTT.

The rearrangement uses TRBV4-1 and TRBJ1-1; D is uncertain. CDR1 is MGHRA, CDR2 YSYEKL, per germline. This CDR3 region has 14 residues. Trimming cost V 0 bases and J 3 bases, with 8 bases left between them. The CDR3, as DNA: TGCGCCAGCAGCCAAGAAAACCGGGACACTGAAGCTTTCTTT. Its translation: CASSQENRDTEAFF.

The V and J genes are TRBV27 and TRBJ1-4; TRBD1 might be the D (5 bases). From germline, CDR1 is MNHEY and CDR2 SMNVEV (reference sequence). The V and J ends lost 2 bases and 7 bases respectively, with 11 bases between them. The CDR3 is made up of 14 amino acids. The CDR3 region has the DNA TGTGCCAGCAGTTTAGGCAGGGCGGCTGAAAAACTGTTTTTT. Translating gives CASSLGRAAEKLFF. Filled out from reference TRBV27 and TRBJ1-4, the complete variable domain reads EAQVTQNPRYLITVTGKKLTVTCSQNMNHEYMSWYRQDPGLGLRQIYYSMNVEVTDKGDVPEGYKVSRKEKRNFPLILESPSPNQTSLYFCASSLGRAAEKLFFGSGTQLSVL.

The chain couples TRBV4-1 to TRBJ1-1, with D perhaps TRBD1 (6 bases). Germline V gene lookup returns CDR1 MGHRA and CDR2 YSYEKL. Trimming took 0 bases from V and 1 from J, leaving 12 bases between them. The CDR3 covers 16 residues. In nucleotides, the CDR3 is TGCGCCAGCAGCCAAGATTGGGCAGGGGCGAACACTGAAGCTTTCTTT. It encodes CASSQDWAGANTEAFF.

The rearrangement joins TRBV19 to TRBJ2-7, with TRBD2 as a possible D gene (5 bases). This CDR3 has 13 amino acids. Trimming stripped 5 bases from V and 5 bases from J, with 13 bases between. Germline V gene data show CDR1 as LNHDA and CDR2 as SQIVND (reference sequence). CDR3 nucleotide sequence: TGTGCCAGTAGTGCAGAGGGCCTCCACGAGCAGTACTTC. Its translation is CASSAEGLHEQYF.

In its sample, this clone was seen a few times. The chain combines TRBV14 with TRBJ1-2; D possibly corresponds to TRBD1 (5 bases). V dropped 0 bases and J dropped 4 bases, with 6 bases sitting between them. The germline V gene has CDR1 SGHDN and CDR2 FVKESK. The CDR3 contains 13 residues. This chain's CDR3 is CASSQDRVYGYTF. In nucleotides, the CDR3 is TGTGCCAGCAGCCAAGACAGGGTCTATGGCTACACCTTC.

The chain recombines TRBV4-1 with TRBJ1-6; the D is unclear. The CDR3 runs to 16 residues. Germline CDR1 MGHRA, CDR2 YSYEKL. The germline V and J ends were trimmed by 5 bases and 0 bases, with 11 bases remaining between them. The DNA of the CDR3 is TGCGCCAGCAGCGCGACGGGAAGCTCCTATAATTCACCCCTCCACTTT. Translated: CASSATGSSYNSPLHF.

The rearrangement joins TRBV7-9 to TRBJ1-1; possible D gene TRBD1, 6 bases. The CDR3 contains 14 residues. V lost 5 bases to trimming and J lost 2 bases, with 12 bases between them. Germline values: CDR1 SEHNR, CDR2 FQNEAQ (reference sequence). CDR3: CASSLQGENTEAFF. The CDR3 nucleotides read TGTGCCAGCAGCCTACAGGGTGAAAACACTGAAGCTTTCTTT. The whole variable domain, filled in from reference TRBV7-9 and TRBJ1-1, reads DTGVSQNPRHKITKRGQNVTFRCDPISEHNRLYWYRQTLGQGPEFLTYFQNEAQLEKSRLLSDRFSAERPKGSFSTLEIQRTEQGDSAMYLCASSLQGENTEAFFGQGTRLTVV.

As regards this clone: Other DNA sequences in this specimen translate into the identical CDR3. CDR3 DNA sequence: TGTGCCAGCTCACCACCGGACACTCCCTACGAGCAGTACTTC. This encodes CASSPPDTPYEQYF. The chain carries TRBV18 and TRBJ2-7; D possibly corresponds to TRBD1 (5 bases). V lost 0 bases and J lost 2, with 8 bases in between. Germline lookup yields CDR1 KGHSH and CDR2 LQKENI. This CDR3 region has 14 residues.